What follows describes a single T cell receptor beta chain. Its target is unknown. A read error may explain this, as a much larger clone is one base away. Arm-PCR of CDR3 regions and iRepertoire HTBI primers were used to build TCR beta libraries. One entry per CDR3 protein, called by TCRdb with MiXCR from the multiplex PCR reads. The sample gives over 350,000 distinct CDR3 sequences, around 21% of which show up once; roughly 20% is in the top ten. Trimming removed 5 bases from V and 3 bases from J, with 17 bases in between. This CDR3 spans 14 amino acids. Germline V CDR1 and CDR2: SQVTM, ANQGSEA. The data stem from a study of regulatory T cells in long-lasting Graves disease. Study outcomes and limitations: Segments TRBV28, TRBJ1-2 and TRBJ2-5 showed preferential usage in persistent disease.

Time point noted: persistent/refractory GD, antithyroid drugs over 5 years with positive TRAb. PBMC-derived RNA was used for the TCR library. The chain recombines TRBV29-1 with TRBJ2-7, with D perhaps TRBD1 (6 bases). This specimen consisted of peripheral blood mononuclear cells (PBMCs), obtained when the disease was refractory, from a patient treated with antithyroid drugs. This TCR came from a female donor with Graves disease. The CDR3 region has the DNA TGCAGCGTTAAAACCGGGACAAGGTTCTACGAGCAGTACTTC. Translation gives CSVKTGTRFYEQYF.